These 26 T cell receptor beta chains share one sample of origin, sequenced in a study of regulatory T cells in long-lasting Graves disease. Construction of the TCR beta libraries employed iRepertoire HTBI primers in conjunction with Arm-PCR of CDR3 regions. Each CDR3 protein is one row after TCRdb ran MiXCR on the multiplex PCR reads. The data contain 680,000 or so distinct CDR3 sequences, less than 20% of them seen just once; the ten biggest clones take up around a sixth. Time point described: newly diagnosed GD, antithyroid drugs for less than 3 months. PBMC RNA served as the TCR library source. The sample was also linked to a second study, of T cells in Graves' hyperthyroidism and ophthalmopathy.

Sequenced material: peripheral blood mononuclear cells (PBMCs), taken at new diagnosis, from a patient treated with antithyroid drugs. The receptors were gathered from a woman under 40 with Graves disease.

The sample holds many counts of this clonotype. The rearrangement joins TRBV2 to TRBJ1-2, with no clear D. CDR3 size: 13 residues. V gave up 3 bases and J gave up 7 bases, with 12 bases separating them. Germline CDR1 is SNHLY and CDR2 is FYNNEI. CDR3 sequence reads: CASSDRGGFGYTF. CDR3 coding DNA: TGTGCCAGCAGTGACCGTGGAGGGTTTGGCTACACCTTC.

This clonotype was counted only a few times. The CDR3 loop reads CAWSVWRNEQFF. The CDR3 DNA sequence: TGTGCCTGGAGTGTCTGGCGAAATGAGCAGTTCTTC. This sequence joins TRBV30 and TRBJ2-5; D uncertain. The J call is uncertain, as TRBJ2-1 better fits the DNA end. This CDR3 is 12 amino acids long. Per the germline V gene, CDR1 is GTSNPN and CDR2 is SVGIG (reference sequence).

This clonotype was counted a few times. The CDR3 DNA follows: TGTGCCAGCTCACCACCCGGTCTCTGGGACCAAGAGACCCAGTACTTC. It is translated as CASSPPGLWDQETQYF. The genes are TRBV18 and TRBJ2-5; the D is unclear. The CDR3 runs 16 residues. The germline V and J ends were trimmed by 0 bases and 0 bases, with 11 bases remaining between them. The germline V gene has CDR1 KGHSH and CDR2 LQKENI.

The V call is TRBV27, the J call TRBJ2-2; possibly TRBD1 or TRBD2 for D (6 bases each). V was pared by 0 bases and J by 5 bases, with 13 bases between. This CDR3 comprises 16 residues. Germline values: CDR1 MNHEY, CDR2 SMNVEV (reference sequence). As DNA, the CDR3 is TGTGCCAGCAGTTTATCCGGGGAAGGGGGGACCGGGGAGCTGTTTTTT. Protein sequence: CASSLSGEGGTGELFF.

This clonotype showed up many times. The V call is TRBV7-2, the J call TRBJ2-4; D unclear. Trimming took off 3 bases at V and 8 bases at J, with 5 bases between the two ends. The CDR3 is 11 residues long. Germline lookup yields CDR1 SGHTA and CDR2 FQGNSA. Here the CDR3 DNA reads TGTGCCAGCAGCTTCTCGGACATTCAGTACTTC. Encoded protein: CASSFSDIQYF.

This clonotype came up a few times. The chain uses TRBV6-5 and TRBJ2-7; no reliable D call. The CDR3 sequence is 13 residues long. V shed 2 bases and J shed 1 base, with 6 bases lying between them. Germline values: CDR1 MNHEY, CDR2 SVGAGI. CDR3 nucleotides: TGTGCCAGCAGTTACGGAGATTCCTACGAGCAGTACTTC. Protein sequence: CASSYGDSYEQYF.

This clonotype has only a few counts. The rearrangement uses TRBV12-3 or TRBV12-4 and TRBJ2-1; D not certain. CDR3 length: 15 amino acids. V lost 8 bases and J 1 base, leaving 15 bases between the germline ends. The CDR3 nucleotides are TGTGCCAGCGGCTGGACCATCCGTTCCTACAATGAGCAGTTCTTC. Its translation is CASGWTIRSYNEQFF.

This clonotype was observed many times. The V call is TRBV28, the J call TRBJ1-5, with 10 bases that match TRBD1. The germline V gene has CDR1 MDHEN and CDR2 SYDVKM. J gave up 6 bases and V 4 bases, and 9 bases lay outside the gene matches. The CDR3 totals 16 residues. The CDR3 here is CASSYRGQGNGQPQHF. CDR3 sequence (DNA): TGTGCCAGCAGTTATCGGGGACAGGGGAATGGTCAGCCCCAGCATTTT. The entire variable domain, with the rest obtained from reference TRBV28 and TRBJ1-5, is as follows: DVKVTQSSRYLVKRTGEKVFLECVQDMDHENMFWYRQDPGLGLRLIYFSYDVKMKEKGDIPEGYSVSREKKERFSLILESASTNQTSMYLCASSYRGQGNGQPQHFGDGTRLSIL.

The chain joins TRBV7-3 to TRBJ2-2, with 9 bases fitting TRBD1. J was trimmed by 4 bases and V by 5 bases; bases with no gene match: 8. Germline CDR1 reads SGHTA; CDR2 reads FQGTGA. CDR3 length equals 16 residues. The CDR3 sequence: CASSHTPTGGTGELFF. In nucleotides, the CDR3 is TGTGCCAGCAGCCACACCCCGACAGGGGGCACCGGGGAGCTGTTTTTT.

This clonotype was counted ten times or more. The DNA is left out, because the CDR3 cannot be placed on it with certainty; the CDR3 is given as TCRdb lists it. The chain recombines TRBV12-3 or TRBV12-4 with TRBJ1-2; the table's D call TRBD1 went unverified against the DNA. A total of 15 residues make up the CDR3, ends included. CDR3 loop: CASSSSGPRIGGYTF.

The V and J genes are TRBV3-1 and TRBJ2-2; 10 bases map to TRBD2. In germline, CDR1 is LGHDT, CDR2 YNNKEL (reference sequence). This CDR3 has 16 residues. V was pared by 1 base and J by 7 bases, with 6 bases of the junction left unmatched. The CDR3 DNA follows: TGTGCCAGCAGCCAAGTGGATAGCGGGAGGCTCGGGGAGCTGTTTTTT. As protein: CASSQVDSGRLGELFF.

On this clonotype: A single base is all that separates this from a far larger clone, so a read error is likely. The rearrangement joins TRBV7-8 to TRBJ1-2; TRBD1 matches 8 bases. The germline gives CDR1 SGHVS, CDR2 FQNEAQ. The CDR3 loop spans 14 amino acids. The DNA for the CDR3 is TGTGCCAGCAGTAGTACAGGGGGTAACTATGGCGACACCTTC. It is translated as CASSSTGGNYGDTF.

V is TRBV30 and J is TRBJ2-5; TRBD2 matches 9 bases. CDR1 GTSNPN and CDR2 SVGIG come from the germline V gene (reference sequence). With 4 bases clipped from V and 4 bases from J, the junction kept 4 bases outside the gene matches. The CDR3 length is 13 residues. In nucleotides, the CDR3 is TGTGCCTGGAACGCAGCGGGAGGAGAGACCCAGTACTTC. Protein product: CAWNAAGGETQYF.

The J gene is TRBJ1-5, the V gene TRBV18; D remains unclear. The CDR3 has 15 residues. Germline V gene data show CDR1 as KGHSH and CDR2 as LQKENI. Trimming cost V 2 bases and J 2 bases, with 10 bases left between them. CDR3 residues: CASSPATFRNQPQHF. The CDR3 DNA reads as TGTGCCAGCTCACCAGCGACTTTCCGCAATCAGCCCCAGCATTTT. The entire variable domain, with the rest obtained from reference TRBV18 and TRBJ1-5, is as follows: NAGVMQNPRHLVRRRGQEARLRCSPMKGHSHVYWYRQLPEEGLKFMVYLQKENIIDESGMPKERFSAEFPKEGPSILRIQQVVRGDSAAYFCASSPATFRNQPQHFGDGTRLSIL.

This clonotype was seen ten or more times. The genes are TRBV11-2 and TRBJ2-2, with D tentatively TRBD1 (6 bases). This CDR3 contains 14 residues. V was trimmed by 5 bases and J by 5 bases, leaving 12 bases between them. Germline-derived CDR1 and CDR2 are SGHAT and FQNNGV. The CDR3 sequence: CASSRGTLTGELFF. The DNA of the CDR3 is TGTGCCAGCAGCCGTGGGACATTGACCGGGGAGCTGTTTTTT.

The chain has TRBV18 and TRBJ2-1; D tentatively reads TRBD1 or TRBD2 (6 bases each). The CDR3 runs 13 residues. Trimming shortened V by 6 bases and J by 6 bases, and 12 bases separated the two germline ends. Germline assignment: CDR1 KGHSH and CDR2 LQKENI. CDR3 nucleotides: TGTGCCAGCTCCGGAGGAGGGGGCAATGAGCAGTTCTTC. Amino acid sequence: CASSGGGGNEQFF.

This clonotype was observed at least ten times. V usage is TRBV29-1 and J usage is TRBJ1-1, with D perhaps TRBD1 (5 bases). CDR1 and CDR2 (germline): SQVTM, ANQGSEA. The CDR3 has 13 amino acids. The CDR3 bases are TGCGGGTCGGGGACTCGAACATGGACTGAAGCTTTCTTT. This codes for CGSGTRTWTEAFF.

In DNA, the CDR3 is TGCAGTGCTAGAGAACTAGCGGGATATTACAATGAGCAGTTCTTC. Amino acid sequence: CSARELAGYYNEQFF. The chain couples TRBV20-1 to TRBJ2-1; 10 bases match TRBD2. This CDR3 has 15 amino acids. Trimming took 0 bases from V and 4 from J; bases not matched to a gene: 3. CDR1 and CDR2 from the germline V gene are DFQATT and SNEGSKA (reference sequence).

In the case of this clonotype: Likely a read error: the CDR3 ends without its conserved phenylalanine or tryptophan. The chain employs TRBV24-1 and TRBJ2-3; D unresolved. V was cut by 5 bases and J by 3 bases, with 2 bases left in between. Germline lookup yields CDR1 KGHDR and CDR2 SFDVKD. The CDR3 totals 11 residues. The CDR3 sequence: CATSATDTQYL. In DNA form, the CDR3 reads TGTGCCACCAGTGCAACAGATACGCAGTATCTT.

This clonotype was seen a handful of times. This chain joins TRBV6-9 and TRBJ1-3, with TRBD1 as a possible D gene (6 bases). The CDR3 totals 16 residues. Trimming left V 3 bases short and J 6 bases short, with 18 bases between. Per the germline V gene, CDR1 is MNHGY and CDR2 is SVAAGI. CDR3 coding DNA: TGTGCCAGCAGTTACGCCTTCAGGGGAAGGGAAAACACCATATATTTT. Encoded protein: CASSYAFRGRENTIYF.

The chain recombines TRBV29-1 with TRBJ2-3; TRBD2 might be the D (6 bases). The V end lost 6 bases, the J end lost 10 bases, and 17 bases lay between the germline ends. The V gene's germline CDR1 is SQVTM and CDR2 ANQGSEA. The CDR3 spans 12 residues. CDR3 in amino acids: CSVEKDYLAQYF. Here the CDR3 DNA reads TGCAGCGTCGAAAAGGACTACTTAGCGCAGTATTTT.

This clonotype was seen a few times. The chain uses TRBV14 and TRBJ2-7, with a weak D call TRBD1 (5 bases). CDR3 length equals 15 residues. V lost 1 base to trimming and J lost 3 bases, with 13 bases between them. Germline V lookup: CDR1 SGHDN, CDR2 FVKESK. The CDR3 region has the DNA TGTGCCAGCAGCCAAGGGCAAGGGGCCTTCTACGAGCAGTACTTC. Protein product: CASSQGQGAFYEQYF.

This clonotype was recorded at least ten times. V and J are TRBV3-1 and TRBJ1-4; no definite D call. The length of the CDR3 is 12 residues. Between the trimmed V and J ends, which lost 2 bases and 8 bases, there was a span of 6 bases. Germline assignment: CDR1 LGHDT and CDR2 YNNKEL (reference sequence). In DNA form, the CDR3 reads TGTGCCAGCAGCCAACCCAAGGAAAAACTGTTTTTT. Protein: CASSQPKEKLFF.

Many counts were recorded for this clonotype. This rearrangement joins TRBV28 to TRBJ2-4; maybe TRBD1 (6 bases). The CDR3 sequence is 19 residues long. CDR1 is MDHEN and CDR2 is SYDVKM in the germline V gene. Trimming removed 5 bases at V and 0 bases at J, with 23 bases between. The CDR3 region has the DNA TGTGCCAGCAGTACGAGGGGTGGACAGTCTGGAATAGCCAAAAACATTCAGTACTTC. Its protein product is CASSTRGGQSGIAKNIQYF.

The chain has TRBV18 and TRBJ2-7; D tentatively fits TRBD1 or TRBD2 (5 bases each). V was shortened by 4 bases and J by 2 bases, with 15 bases between the two germline ends. Germline loops: CDR1 KGHSH, CDR2 LQKENI. This CDR3 spans 15 amino acids. DNA for the CDR3: TGTGCCAGCTCACTATCCCGGGACGGCACCTACGAGCAGTACTTC. It codes for CASSLSRDGTYEQYF.

This chain connects TRBV29-1 to TRBJ2-7; no clear D gene. The CDR3 runs 14 residues. V lost 0 bases and J 2 bases, leaving 11 bases between the germline ends. Looked up from germline, CDR1 is SQVTM and CDR2 is ANQGSEA. CDR3 protein: CSVEDPITAYEQYF. The CDR3 bases are TGCAGCGTTGAAGATCCCATTACAGCCTACGAGCAGTACTTC.